The following is a TCR beta chain sequence with its context. Its antigen is still unknown. Nothing much larger sits one base from this clone, and base qualities are not available. The CDR3 regions of human TCRbeta chains were analyzed by immunosequencing. The authors processed their data as follows. Repertoire TCRs were checked for matches against a reference library of SARS-CoV-2-specific TCRs that had been generated using the MIRA antigen-specificity platform. Breadth was defined as the fraction of unique TCRs that were SARS-CoV-2-associated, and depth was defined as the fraction of total T cells that were SARS-CoV-2-associated. Using the MIRA data, each spike-specific TCR was mapped to the spike region that the TCR reacts to and placed in a CD4 or CD8 class. Log10-transformed breadth and depth values were compared by one-way ANOVA with Sidak's multiple comparisons tests. As stored in TCRdb, this immuneACCESS dataset retains in-frame rearrangements with V and J assigned. A fraction of the clones does not appear; measured against another copy, unresolved V genes explain less than half of the discrepancy, and the remainder lacks a known reason. V and J calls and clone size are copied from that table; D and trimming were computed from the DNA. For this sample the table gives 170,000 or so clones, of which 90% were detected only once. The ten largest make up approximately 3% of the sample.

Looking up the germline V gene yields CDR1 LGHNA and CDR2 YNFKEQ. The CDR3 contains 16 residues, cysteine and phenylalanine counted. Only the CDR3 portion is preserved as DNA: 48 bases, with reading frame beginning at the first base. After removal of 4 bases from V and 1 base from J, the junction retains 9 bases not matched to a gene. The data originate from a study of T cell responses to AZD1222 COVID-19 vaccine (dated by TCRdb to the early 2020s). With regard to the full study: AZD1222 recipients given second doses at about 4 weeks or at about 12 weeks were pooled, since spike-specific TCR depth and breadth were not found to differ between the two schedules. Trial participants were enrolled into age subgroups of 18-55, 56-69 and 70-plus years, which contained about 160, 30 and 59 TCR-sequenced participants, respectively. TCR sequencing was performed for 230 to 250 trial participants, of whom about 200 were given two doses of AZD1222 and approximately 25 were given two doses of MenACWY control vaccine. Points the paper makes about the study in general: The 56-69-year group was small, and its depth increase did not reach significance, likely because of low power. Reportedly, almost half of the unique spike-specific TCRs recognized epitopes lying outside the regions that are mutated in the B.1.351 and B.1.1.7 variants. Conclusions about previously exposed vaccinees are limited because only five to seven AZD1222 recipients were SARS-CoV-2 seropositive at baseline. Participants were mostly white British, with more females than males. The authors suggested clonal diversity may have been underestimated. The vaccine-associated CD4 TCRs covered the entire spike protein, and the dominant responses fell in regions 160-218 and 743-854. No day 14 peak-response samples were available, so repertoires were characterized only after the peak T cell response. After two AZD1222 doses, both the breadth and the depth of spike-specific TCRs were significantly higher than at day 0 and than in MenACWY recipients.

The time point label on this specimen signifies: baseline before first vaccination. Vaccinee samples came from UK trials COV001 and COV002, including a single-blind randomized controlled phase 2/3 trial of AZD1222 (ChAdOx1 nCoV-19) in healthy adults. For TCRbeta chain sequencing, PBMC samples were collected from trial participants at day 0 and at day 28 after the second dose. Sequencing was performed on peripheral blood, taken on day 0 of AZD1222 vaccination. The receptor chain draws on TRBV4-2 and TRBJ2-5; TRBD2 lines up with 7 middle nucleotides. The receptor was isolated from an adult in good health. The DNA is as follows: TGTGCCAGCAGCCCCGTCATAGCGGGTTTCCAAGAGACCCAGTACTTC. Its protein product is CASSPVIAGFQETQYF.